This T cell receptor (beta chain) is drawn from a study of T cell repertoires in cytomegalovirus infection. The wider study: HLA-C-restricted CMV epitopes, recently identified, and well-studied HLA-B-restricted ones were used by the study. Indicated by public TCR beta signatures were CMV infection and matching HLA type. Study results and caveats: Within the response measured ex vivo, HLA-C-restricted CMV-specific TCR beta clonotypes were dominant. Cumulative public TCR beta family frequency identified carriers of CMV plus the relevant HLA.

The length of the CDR3 is 11 residues. Germline V gene data show CDR1 as MNHEY and CDR2 as SVGEGT. Trimming removed 8 bases at V and 4 bases at J, with 8 bases between. A word on this clonotype: Its antigen is unidentified.

TCRdb re-called the reads through MiXCR, storing one row per CDR3 protein. Counted here are some 920,000 distinct CDR3 sequences, 31% occurring once; the ten biggest clones make up more than 13%. Source: cultured CD8+ T cells from PBMCs, taken from culture after CMV antigen stimulation. This chain joins TRBV6-2 or TRBV6-3 and TRBJ1-1, with a tentative D call TRBD1 (5 bases). The sequence was collected from a human donor in good health (CMV status not recorded). Some clones in this sample may be carry-over from other donors' samples. In nucleotides, the CDR3 is TGTGCCAGCGGTGACAGCACTGAAGCTTTCTTT. Its translation is CASGDSTEAFF.